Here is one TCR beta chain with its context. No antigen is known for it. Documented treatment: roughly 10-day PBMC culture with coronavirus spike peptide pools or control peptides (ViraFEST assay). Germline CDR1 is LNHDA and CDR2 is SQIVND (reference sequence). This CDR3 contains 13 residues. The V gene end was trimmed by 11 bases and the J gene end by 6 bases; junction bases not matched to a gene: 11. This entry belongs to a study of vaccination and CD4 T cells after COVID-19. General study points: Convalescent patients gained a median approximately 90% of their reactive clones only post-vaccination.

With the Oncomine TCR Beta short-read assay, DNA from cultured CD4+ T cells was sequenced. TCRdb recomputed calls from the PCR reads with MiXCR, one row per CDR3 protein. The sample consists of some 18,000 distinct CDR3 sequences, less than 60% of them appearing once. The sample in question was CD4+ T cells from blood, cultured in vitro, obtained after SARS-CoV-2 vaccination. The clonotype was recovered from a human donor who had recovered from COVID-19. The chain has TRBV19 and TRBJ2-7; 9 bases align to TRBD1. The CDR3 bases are TGTGCCTCAAGAGGGACAGGGAGGCCCGAGCAGTACTTC. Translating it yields CASRGTGRPEQYF.